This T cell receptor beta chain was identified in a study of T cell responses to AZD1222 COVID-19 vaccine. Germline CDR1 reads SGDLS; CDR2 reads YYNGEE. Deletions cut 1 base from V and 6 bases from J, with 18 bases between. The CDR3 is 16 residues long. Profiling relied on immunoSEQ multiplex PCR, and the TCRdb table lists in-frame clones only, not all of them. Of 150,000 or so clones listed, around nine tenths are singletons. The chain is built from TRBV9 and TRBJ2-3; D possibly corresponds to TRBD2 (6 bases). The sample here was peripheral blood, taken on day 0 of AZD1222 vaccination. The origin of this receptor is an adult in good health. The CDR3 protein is CASSVLLGRGLDTQYF. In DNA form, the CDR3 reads TGTGCCAGCAGCGTACTCCTGGGACGGGGACTTGATACGCAGTATTTT.